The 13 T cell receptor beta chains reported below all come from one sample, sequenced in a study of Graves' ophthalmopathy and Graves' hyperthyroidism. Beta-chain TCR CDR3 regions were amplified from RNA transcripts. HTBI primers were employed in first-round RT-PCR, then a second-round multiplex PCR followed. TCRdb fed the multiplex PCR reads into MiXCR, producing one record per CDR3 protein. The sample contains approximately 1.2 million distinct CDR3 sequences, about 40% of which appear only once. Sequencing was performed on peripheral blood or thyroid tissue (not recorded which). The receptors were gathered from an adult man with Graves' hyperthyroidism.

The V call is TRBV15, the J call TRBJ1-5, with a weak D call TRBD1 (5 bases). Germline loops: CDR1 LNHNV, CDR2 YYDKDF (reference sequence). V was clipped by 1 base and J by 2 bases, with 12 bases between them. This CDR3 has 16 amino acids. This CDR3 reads CATSRVEGLGNQPQHF. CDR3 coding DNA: TGTGCCACCAGCAGAGTTGAGGGGTTGGGCAATCAGCCCCAGCATTTT. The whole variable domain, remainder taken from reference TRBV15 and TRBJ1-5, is DAMVIQNPRYQVTQFGKPVTLSCSQTLNHNVMYWYQQKSSQAPKLLFHYYDKDFNNEADTPDNFQSRRPNTSFCFLDIRSPGLGDTAMYLCATSRVEGLGNQPQHFGDGTRLSIL.

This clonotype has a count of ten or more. Written as DNA, the CDR3 is TGCAGCGTTGATAAGAGGTCAGATACGCAGTATTTT. Amino acids: CSVDKRSDTQYF. This sequence joins TRBV29-1 and TRBJ2-3, with D unclear. The V gene lost 3 bases and the J gene lost 4 bases, with 8 bases spanning the gap. Germline lookup yields CDR1 SQVTM and CDR2 ANQGSEA. The CDR3 has 12 residues.

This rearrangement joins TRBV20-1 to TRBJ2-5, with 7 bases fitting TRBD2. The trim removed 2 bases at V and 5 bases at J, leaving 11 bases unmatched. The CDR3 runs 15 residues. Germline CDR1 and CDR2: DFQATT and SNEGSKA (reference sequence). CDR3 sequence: CSARNYAGEIETQYF. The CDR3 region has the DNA TGCAGTGCTAGAAATTACGCGGGGGAGATTGAGACCCAGTACTTC.

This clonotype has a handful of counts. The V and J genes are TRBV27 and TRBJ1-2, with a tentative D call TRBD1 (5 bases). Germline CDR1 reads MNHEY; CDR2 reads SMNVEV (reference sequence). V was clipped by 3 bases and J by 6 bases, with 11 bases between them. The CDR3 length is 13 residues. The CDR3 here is CASSLTEGDGYTF. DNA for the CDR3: TGTGCCAGCAGTTTGACAGAGGGAGATGGCTACACCTTC.

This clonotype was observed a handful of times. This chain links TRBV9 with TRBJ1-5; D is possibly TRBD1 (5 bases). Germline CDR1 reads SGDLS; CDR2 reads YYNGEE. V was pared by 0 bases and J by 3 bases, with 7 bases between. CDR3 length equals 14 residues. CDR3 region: CASSVDGANQPQHF. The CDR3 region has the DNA TGTGCCAGCAGCGTAGATGGGGCCAATCAGCCCCAGCATTTT.

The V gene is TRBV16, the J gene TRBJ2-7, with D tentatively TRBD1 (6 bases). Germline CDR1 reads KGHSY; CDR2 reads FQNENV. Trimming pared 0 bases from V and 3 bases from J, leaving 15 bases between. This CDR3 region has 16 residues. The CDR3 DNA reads TGTGCCAGCAGCCAATCTGGGGCAGGGGTGCGCTACGAGCAGTACTTC. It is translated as CASSQSGAGVRYEQYF.

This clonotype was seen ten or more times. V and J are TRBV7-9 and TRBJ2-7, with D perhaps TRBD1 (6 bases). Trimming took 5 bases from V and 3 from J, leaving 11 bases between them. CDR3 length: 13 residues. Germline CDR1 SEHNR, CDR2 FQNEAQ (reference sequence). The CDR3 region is CASSLGADYEQYF. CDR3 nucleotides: TGTGCCAGCAGCCTGGGGGCAGACTACGAGCAGTACTTC.

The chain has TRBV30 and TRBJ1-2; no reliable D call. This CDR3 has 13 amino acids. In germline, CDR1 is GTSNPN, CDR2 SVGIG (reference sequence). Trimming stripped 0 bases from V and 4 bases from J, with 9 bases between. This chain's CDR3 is CAWSVGTVYGYTF. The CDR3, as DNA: TGTGCCTGGAGTGTAGGAACAGTCTATGGCTACACCTTC.

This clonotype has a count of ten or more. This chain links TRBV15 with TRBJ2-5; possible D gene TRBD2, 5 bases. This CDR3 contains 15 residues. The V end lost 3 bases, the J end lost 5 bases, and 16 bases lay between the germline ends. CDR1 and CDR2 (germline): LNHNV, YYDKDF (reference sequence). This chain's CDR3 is CATSRMWGVSETQYF. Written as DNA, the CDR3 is TGTGCCACCAGCAGGATGTGGGGAGTGAGCGAGACCCAGTACTTC. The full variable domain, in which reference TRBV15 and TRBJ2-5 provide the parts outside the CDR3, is DAMVIQNPRYQVTQFGKPVTLSCSQTLNHNVMYWYQQKSSQAPKLLFHYYDKDFNNEADTPDNFQSRRPNTSFCFLDIRSPGLGDTAMYLCATSRMWGVSETQYFGPGTRLLVL.

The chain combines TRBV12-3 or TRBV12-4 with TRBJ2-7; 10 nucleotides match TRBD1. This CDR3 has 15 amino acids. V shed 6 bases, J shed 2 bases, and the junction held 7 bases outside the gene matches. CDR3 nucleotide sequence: TGTGCCAGCAGATACGGGACAGGGGTGACCTACGAGCAGTACTTC. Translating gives CASRYGTGVTYEQYF.

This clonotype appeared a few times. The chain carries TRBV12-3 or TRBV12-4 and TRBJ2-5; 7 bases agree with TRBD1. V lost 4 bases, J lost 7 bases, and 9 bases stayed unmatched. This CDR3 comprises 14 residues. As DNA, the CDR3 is TGTGCCAGCAGTTATCGGGACAGATTAGGGACCCAGTACTTC. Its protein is CASSYRDRLGTQYF.

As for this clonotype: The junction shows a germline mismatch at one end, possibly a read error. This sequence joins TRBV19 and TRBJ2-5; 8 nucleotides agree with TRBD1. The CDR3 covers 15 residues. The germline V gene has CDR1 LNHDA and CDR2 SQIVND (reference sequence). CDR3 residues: CASRRGRGREDTQYF. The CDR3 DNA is TGTGCCAGTAGACGGGGCAGGGGGCGTGAAGACACCCAGTACTTC. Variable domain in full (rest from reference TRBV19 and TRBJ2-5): DGGITQSPKYLFRKEGQNVTLSCEQNLNHDAMYWYRQDPGQGLRLIYYSQIVNDFQKGDIAEGYSVSREKKESFPLTVTSAQKNPTAFYLCASRRGRGREDTQYFGPGTRLLVL.

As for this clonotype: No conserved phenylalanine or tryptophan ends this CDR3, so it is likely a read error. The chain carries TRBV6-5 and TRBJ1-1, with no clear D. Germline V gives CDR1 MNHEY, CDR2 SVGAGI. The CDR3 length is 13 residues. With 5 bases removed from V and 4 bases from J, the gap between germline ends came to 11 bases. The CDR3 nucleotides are TGTGCCAGCAGTGAGGTCCCATCCACTGAAGCTTTCTCT. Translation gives CASSEVPSTEAFS.